Each of the 14 T cell receptor beta chains below was sequenced from the same sample in a study of persistence of HIV-infected CD4 T cells. No cognate antigen is known for these TCRs. The immunoSEQ assay was version 4, run in survey mode. TCRdb keeps only in-frame clones here, not all; method: immunoSEQ multiplex PCR. The table has about 64,000 clones, 70% to 75% seen once. The stimulus was an HIV-1 Gag 15-mer peptide pool, 1 ug/peptide/mL. Memory cells lacking CD40L and CD69 with high CD45RO were sorted. Sample: CD4+ T cells sorted from PBMCs after approximately 19-hour stimulation, taken from a patient who received antiretroviral therapy. The receptors stem from an adult man with HIV who was CMV-seropositive.

V and J are TRBV7-7 and TRBJ2-6; the match to TRBD1 covers 10 bases. Per the germline V gene, CDR1 is SSHAT and CDR2 is FNYEAQ (reference sequence). The CDR3 extends over 19 amino acids. Losses at the gene ends were 5 bases for V and 1 base for J; bases not matched to a gene: 11. In DNA form, the CDR3 reads TGTGCCAGCAGCCCCGGGACAGGGGTTGATTCTTCTGGGGCCAACGTCCTGACTTTC. This encodes CASSPGTGVDSSGANVLTF. The full variable domain, rest sourced from reference TRBV7-7 and TRBJ2-6, is GAGVSQSPRYKVTKRGQDVTLRCDPISSHATLYWYQQALGQGPEFLTYFNYEAQPDKSGLPSDRFSAERPEGSISTLTIQRTEQRDSAMYRCASSPGTGVDSSGANVLTFGAGSRLTVL.

This clone has only a few counts. CDR3 sequence reads: CASSLWQGLEAFF. CDR3 nucleotide sequence: TGTGCCAGCAGCTTATGGCAGGGCCTTGAAGCTTTCTTT. V and J are TRBV7-8 and TRBJ1-1; D perhaps matches TRBD1 (5 bases). CDR3 length: 13 residues. Trimming stripped 2 bases from V and 7 bases from J, with 11 bases between. Germline V lookup: CDR1 SGHVS, CDR2 FQNEAQ.

The chain has TRBV3-1 (or the pseudogene TRBV3-2) and TRBJ2-2; the D call may be TRBD1 or TRBD2 (6 bases each). This CDR3 has 14 residues. V dropped 6 bases and J dropped 4 bases, with 12 bases sitting between them. The germline V gene encodes CDR1 LGHDT and CDR2 YNNKEL (reference sequence). DNA for the CDR3: TGTGCCAGCAGTCGGGGGCAAAGCACCGGGGAGCTGTTTTTT. It is translated as CASSRGQSTGELFF.

The CDR3 DNA is TGTGCCAGCAGTGCCTCGCTAGCGGGGATACCCCGGGAGCTGTTTTTT. As protein: CASSASLAGIPRELFF. The gene calls are TRBV25-1 and TRBJ2-2; 9 bases match TRBD2. CDR1 is MGHDK and CDR2 is SYGVNS in the germline V gene. V was clipped by 4 bases and J by 9 bases; unmatched bases: 12. The CDR3 runs 16 residues.

The J gene is TRBJ1-1, the V gene TRBV19, with D possibly being TRBD1 (5 bases). The CDR3 covers 15 residues. CDR1 is LNHDA and CDR2 is SQIVND in the germline V gene (reference sequence). The ends were cut back, 6 bases at V and 0 bases at J, with 14 bases in the middle. CDR3 sequence reads: CASRRGVSLNTEAFF. The DNA of the CDR3 is TGTGCCAGTAGGAGGGGTGTTTCTTTGAACACTGAAGCTTTCTTT.

This chain joins TRBV28 and TRBJ2-7; 7 nucleotides line up with TRBD2. The CDR3 has 14 amino acids. Germline-derived CDR1 and CDR2 are MDHEN and SYDVKM. With 6 bases clipped from V and 0 bases from J, the junction kept 5 bases outside the gene matches. CDR3 bases: TGTGCCAGCAGAGTCCCGGGGGGCTCCTACGAGCAGTACTTC. Its protein product is CASRVPGGSYEQYF.

The chain joins TRBV19 to TRBJ1-2, with TRBD1 identical over 8 bases. The CDR3 loop spans 13 amino acids. Germline V gene sequence: CDR1 LNHDA, CDR2 SQIVND (reference sequence). The J segment lost 8 bases and the V segment lost 5 bases, leaving 7 bases of the junction unmatched. The CDR3 DNA is TGTGCCAGTAGTGAGCAGGGGGCAGGCGGCTACACCTTC. This encodes CASSEQGAGGYTF.

The V gene is TRBV7-9, the J gene TRBJ2-7, with D hard to call. Trimming cost V 1 base and J 2 bases, with 12 bases left between them. This CDR3 is built from 15 residues. CDR1 and CDR2 from the germline V gene are SEHNR and FQNEAQ (reference sequence). For the CDR3, the DNA is TGTGCCAGCAGCTTAGTGCTGGGTTTAGCCTACGAGCAGTACTTC. It is translated as CASSLVLGLAYEQYF.

V is TRBV3-1 (or the pseudogene TRBV3-2) and J is TRBJ1-1; 7 positions agree with TRBD1. The CDR3 is made up of 14 amino acids. Trimming cost V 4 bases and J 1 base; bases outside gene matches: 3. Germline V lookup: CDR1 LGHDT, CDR2 YNNKEL (reference sequence). The CDR3 region is CASSPGQTNTEAFF. CDR3 DNA: TGTGCCAGCAGCCCGGGACAGACGAACACTGAAGCTTTCTTT.

This chain connects TRBV10-3 to TRBJ2-3; no definite D call. Per germline, CDR1 ENHRY and CDR2 SYGVKD. The ends were cut back, 5 bases at V and 6 bases at J, with 9 bases in the middle. This CDR3 spans 12 amino acids. Here the CDR3 DNA reads TGTGCCATCAGTCCGAATAGGGATACGCAGTATTTT. It encodes CAISPNRDTQYF.

This clone was found a few times. The chain links TRBV18 to TRBJ1-2; a possible D gene is TRBD1 (6 bases). Looked up from germline, CDR1 is KGHSH and CDR2 is LQKENI. The CDR3 has 13 residues. The V end lost 2 bases, the J end lost 4 bases, and 8 bases lay between the germline ends. As DNA, the CDR3 is TGTGCCAGCTCACCAACAGGGCCCTATGGCTACACCTTC. It yields the protein CASSPTGPYGYTF.

This chain uses TRBV24-1 with TRBJ2-1; the D is unclear. Germline V lookup: CDR1 KGHDR, CDR2 SFDVKD. V shed 8 bases and J shed 5 bases, with 21 bases lying between them. The CDR3 is 16 amino acids. In DNA, the CDR3 is TGTGCCACCAATGGCAGGAGCTTACAAGGGAACAATGAGCAGTTCTTC. Amino acids: CATNGRSLQGNNEQFF.

The V call is TRBV6-5, the J call TRBJ2-7, with TRBD1 identical over 9 bases. Germline CDR1 is MNHEY and CDR2 is SVGAGI. This CDR3 spans 13 amino acids. V was clipped by 6 bases and J by 0 bases; unmatched bases: 0. DNA for the CDR3: TGTGCCAGCAGGGACAGGGGCTCCTACGAGCAGTACTTC. Protein sequence: CASRDRGSYEQYF.

V gene TRBV14 combines with J gene TRBJ2-7; 7 positions match TRBD1. Germline V gene lookup returns CDR1 SGHDN and CDR2 FVKESK. This CDR3 has 15 amino acids. With 5 bases clipped from V and 4 bases from J, the junction kept 11 bases outside the gene matches. The DNA for the CDR3 is TGTGCCAGCAGCTCCCGGCTCGAGGGGGCTTACGAGCAGTACTTC. It is translated as CASSSRLEGAYEQYF.